The 19 T cell receptor beta chains given below trace back to one sample, sequenced in a study of control samples from healthy donors and cancer patients (TCRdb year 2020). Libraries were prepared through the immunoSEQ multiplex PCR assay. Entries here come from immuneACCESS through TCRdb and include only in-frame sequences with V and J called. Some clones fail to appear in such tables; in the studies checked, an unresolved V gene covers under half of the shortfall, and the cause of the remainder is unknown. Here the sample has 74,000 or so clones; about 89% occur a single time. The ten largest make up over 5.5% of the sample. The sequenced material came from blood. The receptors here all came from a man in his fifties in good health.

The chain recombines TRBV7-6 with TRBJ1-6, with 9 bases fitting TRBD1. With 4 bases clipped from V and 4 bases from J, the junction kept 11 bases outside the gene matches. The CDR3 has 18 amino acids. The V gene's germline CDR1 is SGHVS and CDR2 FNYEAQ. This chain's CDR3 is CASSSGPQGAVYNSPLHF. Here the CDR3 DNA reads TGTGCCAGCAGCTCGGGACCACAGGGGGCGGTGTATAATTCACCCCTCCACTTT.

The gene calls are TRBV7-9 and TRBJ1-2, with D unresolved. CDR1 and CDR2 from the germline V gene are SEHNR and FQNEAQ (reference sequence). Deletions cut 4 bases from V and 0 bases from J, with 6 bases between. The CDR3 runs to 13 residues. CDR3 loop: CASSYDTNYGYTF. CDR3 bases: TGTGCCAGCAGCTACGACACTAACTATGGCTACACCTTC.

The chain couples TRBV12-3 or TRBV12-4 to TRBJ2-5; no definite D call. The ends were cut back, 3 bases at V and 6 bases at J, with 11 bases in the middle. The CDR3 is 13 residues long. The CDR3 reads CASSLGSYKTQYF. CDR3 bases: TGTGCCAGCAGTTTGGGGTCGTATAAGACCCAGTACTTC.

The chain combines TRBV6-4 with TRBJ2-1; tentative D call: TRBD1 (5 bases). The V end was cut by 4 bases, the J end by 8 bases, with 15 bases between. The CDR3 contains 14 residues. CDR1 is MRHNA, CDR2 SNTAGT, per germline. This CDR3 reads CASSADPARDEQFF. CDR3 bases: TGTGCCAGCAGTGCCGATCCGGCCAGGGATGAGCAGTTCTTC.

The chain combines TRBV14 with TRBJ1-2, with D possibly TRBD1 on 5 matching bases. The germline V and J ends were trimmed by 1 base and 2 bases, with 14 bases remaining between them. Germline V CDR1 and CDR2: SGHDN, FVKESK. CDR3 size: 16 residues. The CDR3 nucleotides read TGTGCCAGCAGCCAAGTTGGGGACGGTAAAAACTATGGCTACACCTTC. Translation: CASSQVGDGKNYGYTF.

V usage is TRBV3-1 (or the pseudogene TRBV3-2) and J usage is TRBJ1-6; D is ambiguous. Germline lookup yields CDR1 LGHDT and CDR2 YNNKEL (reference sequence). Deletions cut 1 base from V and 0 bases from J, with 4 bases between. The CDR3 length is 15 residues. CDR3 amino acids: CASSQGSSYNSPLHF. DNA of the CDR3: TGTGCCAGCAGCCAAGGCAGCTCCTATAATTCACCCCTCCACTTT.

This chain uses TRBV6-2 or TRBV6-3 with TRBJ2-5, with 8 bases identical to TRBD2. Germline values: CDR1 MNHEY, CDR2 SVGEGT. This CDR3 is 14 amino acids long. Trimming at V came to 3 bases and at J to 4 bases, leaving 4 bases not matched to a gene. The CDR3 is CASSYLAGGETQYF. The CDR3 region has the DNA TGTGCCAGCAGTTATTTGGCGGGGGGAGAGACCCAGTACTTC.

The chain has TRBV15 and TRBJ1-1, with TRBD1 identical over 9 bases. J lost 4 bases, V lost 3 bases, and 21 bases had no gene match. This CDR3 has 20 residues. The germline V gene has CDR1 LNHNV and CDR2 YYDKDF (reference sequence). CDR3 amino acids: CATSRPEFESGQGSGTEAFF. CDR3 nucleotides: TGTGCCACCAGCAGGCCCGAGTTTGAGTCGGGACAGGGTTCGGGCACTGAAGCTTTCTTT.

This clone appeared once. This chain uses TRBV5-1 with TRBJ2-5; D may be TRBD2 (5 bases). This CDR3 comprises 15 residues. V was clipped by 4 bases and J by 2 bases, with 15 bases between them. Looked up from germline, CDR1 is SGHRS and CDR2 is YFSETQ. CDR3 sequence: CASSPLSGTQETQYF. The CDR3 DNA is TGCGCCAGCAGCCCCCTCTCGGGAACACAAGAGACCCAGTACTTC.

Written as DNA, the CDR3 is TGCGCCAGCAGTGAGCCTACTAGCGGGGGGGCCCATACGCAGTATTTT. Translated, it gives CASSEPTSGGAHTQYF. The chain links TRBV10-2 to TRBJ2-3, with 13 bases that match TRBD2. V gave up 2 bases and J gave up 7 bases; unmatched junction bases: 6. Germline V gene lookup returns CDR1 WSHSY and CDR2 SAAADI. The CDR3 loop spans 16 amino acids.

This clone occurred a few times. The genes are TRBV6-6 and TRBJ1-1; D gene unclear. CDR3 length: 14 amino acids. Germline V CDR1 and CDR2: MNHNY, SVGAGI (reference sequence). Between the trimmed V and J ends, which lost 7 bases and 0 bases, there was a span of 12 bases. CDR3: CASTPTGLNTEAFF. In nucleotides, the CDR3 is TGTGCCAGCACCCCCACCGGTTTGAACACTGAAGCTTTCTTT.

This chain uses TRBV2 with TRBJ1-6; possibly TRBD1 for D (6 bases). The CDR3 is 13 amino acids. In germline, CDR1 is SNHLY, CDR2 FYNNEI. Trimming removed 6 bases from V and 5 bases from J, with 8 bases in between. CDR3 bases: TGTGCCAGCAGAAGGGGGGATAATTCACCCCTCCACTTT. Its protein product is CASRRGDNSPLHF.

This chain joins TRBV25-1 and TRBJ2-1, with TRBD2 identical over 11 bases. After removal of 4 bases from V and 8 bases from J, the junction contained 7 bases not matched to a gene. Germline V gene sequence: CDR1 MGHDK, CDR2 SYGVNS. This CDR3 spans 15 amino acids. In DNA form, the CDR3 reads TGTGCCAGCAGTGTAACTAGCGGGGGTCAGGATGAGCAGTTCTTC. Protein product: CASSVTSGGQDEQFF. Drawing the rest from reference TRBV25-1 and TRBJ2-1, the complete variable domain is EADIYQTPRYLVIGTGKKITLECSQTMGHDKMYWYQQDPGMELHLIHYSYGVNSTEKGDLSSESTVSRIRTEHFPLTLESARPSHTSQYLCASSVTSGGQDEQFFGPGTRLTVL.

This sequence joins TRBV29-1 and TRBJ2-5; no definite D call. The CDR3 consists of 12 residues. Trimming pared 5 bases from V and 4 bases from J, leaving 11 bases between. Germline CDR1 reads SQVTM; CDR2 reads ANQGSEA. The CDR3 nucleotides are TGCAGCGTTTCTCTAGACGGAGAGACCCAGTACTTC. It is translated as CSVSLDGETQYF. Supplemented by reference TRBV29-1 and TRBJ2-5, the full variable domain reads SAVISQKPSRDICQRGTSLTIQCQVDSQVTMMFWYRQQPGQSLTLIATANQGSEATYESGFVIDKFPISRPNLTFSTLTVSNMSPEDSSIYLCSVSLDGETQYFGPGTRLLVL.

The J gene is TRBJ2-3, the V gene TRBV2; weak D call: TRBD2 (5 bases). The germline CDR1 and CDR2 sequences are SNHLY and FYNNEI. With 6 bases removed from V and 0 bases from J, the gap between germline ends came to 13 bases. The CDR3 has 15 residues. The CDR3 DNA sequence: TGTGCCAGCAGCCTGGCGCGGGCTAGCACAGATACGCAGTATTTT. This codes for CASSLARASTDTQYF.

This clone appeared a few times. This chain uses TRBV11-2 with TRBJ2-7, with 9 bases aligning to TRBD1. J was trimmed by 7 bases and V by 5 bases; bases with no gene match: 9. The CDR3 sequence is 14 residues long. Germline CDR1 is SGHAT and CDR2 is FQNNGV. CDR3 nucleotides: TGTGCCAGCAGCCCCTGGACAGGGGAGGGAGAGCAGTACTTC. Amino acid sequence: CASSPWTGEGEQYF.

The CDR3 is CASSYGSGSDTQYF. CDR3 sequence (DNA): TGTGCCAGCAGCTACGGATCTGGCTCAGATACGCAGTATTTT. The chain is built from TRBV7-3 and TRBJ2-3; D unresolved. Germline V gene sequence: CDR1 SGHTA, CDR2 FQGTGA. CDR3 size: 14 residues. Between the trimmed V and J ends, which lost 4 bases and 4 bases, there was a span of 12 bases.

This clone was seen a single time. The rearrangement joins TRBV18 to TRBJ1-1; D is uncertain. This CDR3 has 14 amino acids. Germline lookup yields CDR1 KGHSH and CDR2 LQKENI. V was pared by 2 bases and J by 2 bases, with 9 bases between. The CDR3 region is CASSPGQSNTEAFF. The CDR3, as DNA: TGTGCCAGCTCACCAGGGCAGTCCAACACTGAAGCTTTCTTT.

For the CDR3, the DNA is TGTGCCAGTAGTATAGATACGGGTTTAGATACGCAGTATTTT. Translation gives CASSIDTGLDTQYF. This sequence joins TRBV19 and TRBJ2-3; the D is unclear. V was shortened by 0 bases and J by 5 bases, with 9 bases between the two germline ends. CDR1 LNHDA and CDR2 SQIVND come from the germline V gene (reference sequence). The CDR3 spans 14 residues. Full variable domain (outside the CDR3, taken from reference TRBV19 and TRBJ2-3): DGGITQSPKYLFRKEGQNVTLSCEQNLNHDAMYWYRQDPGQGLRLIYYSQIVNDFQKGDIAEGYSVSREKKESFPLTVTSAQKNPTAFYLCASSIDTGLDTQYFGPGTRLTVL.